These 20 T cell receptor beta chains were sequenced from one sample in a study of T cell responses to AZD1222 COVID-19 vaccine. Sequencing was performed with immunoSEQ multiplex PCR; in TCRdb, only in-frame clones are kept and a portion is missing. Seen here are around 110,000 clones, approximately 83% observed once, and the top ten hold roughly 4%. The specimen comprised peripheral blood, sampled on day 0 of MenACWY control vaccination. These receptors all come from an adult in good health.

This clone appeared a few times. The chain joins TRBV5-1 to TRBJ2-7; TRBD2 might be the D (5 bases). The CDR3 spans 16 residues. V lost 0 bases, J lost 0 bases, and 13 bases lay in between. Germline values: CDR1 SGHRS, CDR2 YFSETQ. The CDR3 reads CASSLGFQRSSYEQYF. DNA for the CDR3: TGCGCCAGCAGCTTGGGGTTCCAGCGGAGCTCCTACGAGCAGTACTTC.

This clone was recorded a few times. The chain links TRBV29-1 to TRBJ1-4; 10 bases fit TRBD1. V was clipped by 7 bases and J by 7 bases; unmatched bases: 6. The CDR3 has 13 residues. The germline CDR1 and CDR2 sequences are SQVTM and ANQGSEA. The DNA for the CDR3 is TGCAGCGCAGAGACAGGGGGCGGTGAAAAACTGTTTTTT. This translates into CSAETGGGEKLFF.

The sample holds one count of this clone. The chain couples TRBV27 to TRBJ2-2; a weak D match, TRBD1 (6 bases). V lost 4 bases and J 3 bases, leaving 24 bases between the germline ends. Germline V gene data show CDR1 as MNHEY and CDR2 as SMNVEV (reference sequence). The CDR3 totals 19 residues. The CDR3 reads CASSSLGRTGTTHTGELFF. CDR3 bases: TGTGCCAGCAGTTCTTTAGGCAGGACCGGGACAACCCACACCGGGGAGCTGTTTTTT.

The chain combines TRBV7-2 with TRBJ1-6; D ambiguous. The CDR3 is made up of 16 amino acids. Germline assignment: CDR1 SGHTA and CDR2 FQGNSA. The V and J ends lost 2 bases and 10 bases respectively, with 18 bases between them. The CDR3 DNA follows: TGTGCCAGCAGCTTAAGTCGGCCCAGCCTGGGGTCACCCCTCCACTTT. Its translation is CASSLSRPSLGSPLHF.

The chain couples TRBV18 to TRBJ1-5; D is perhaps TRBD1 (5 bases). Germline V gene sequence: CDR1 KGHSH, CDR2 LQKENI. The length of the CDR3 is 13 residues. Trimming left V 6 bases short and J 5 bases short, with 11 bases between. The CDR3 reads CASSLTGDQPQHF. CDR3 bases: TGTGCCAGCTCTCTTACAGGTGATCAGCCCCAGCATTTT.

This clone was found a few times. This chain joins TRBV12-3 or TRBV12-4 and TRBJ2-7; tentatively, D is TRBD1 (6 bases). The CDR3 runs to 11 residues. Trimming shortened V by 5 bases and J by 5 bases, and 7 bases separated the two germline ends. The CDR3 region has the DNA TGTGCCAGCAGTAACAGGGACGAGCAGTACTTC. Its protein is CASSNRDEQYF.

The V call is TRBV10-3, the J call TRBJ1-2, with 9 bases that match TRBD1. Germline trimming cut 4 bases from V and 6 bases from J; bases unmatched to any gene: 6. CDR3 size: 14 residues. Per the germline V gene, CDR1 is ENHRY and CDR2 is SYGVKD. The CDR3 loop is CAISARTGENGYTF. CDR3 in DNA: TGTGCCATCAGTGCACGGACAGGGGAGAATGGCTACACCTTC.

CDR3 coding DNA: TGTGCCAGCAGCTCCCCAAAGTATGGGGCCAACGTCCTGACTTTC. It encodes CASSSPKYGANVLTF. The chain recombines TRBV11-2 with TRBJ2-6; D gene unclear. This CDR3 is built from 15 residues. V was trimmed by 4 bases and J by 3 bases, leaving 10 bases between them. CDR1 SGHAT and CDR2 FQNNGV come from the germline V gene.

This chain joins TRBV11-3 and TRBJ2-3; 7 bases align to TRBD1. The CDR3 runs to 18 residues. In germline, CDR1 is SGHNT, CDR2 YENEEA. The J segment lost 1 base and the V segment lost 3 bases, leaving 13 bases of the junction unmatched. The CDR3 reads CASSLGTNRGGGTDTQYF. CDR3 nucleotide sequence: TGTGCCAGCAGCTTGGGCACCAACAGGGGTGGGGGCACAGATACGCAGTATTTT.

The rearrangement uses TRBV19 and TRBJ2-3; tentatively, D is TRBD2 (5 bases). This CDR3 comprises 14 residues. Germline-derived CDR1 and CDR2 are LNHDA and SQIVND (reference sequence). V shed 7 bases and J shed 0 bases, with 11 bases lying between them. The DNA for the CDR3 is TGTGCCAGTAAAGGACTCACTAGCACAGATACGCAGTATTTT. Its translation: CASKGLTSTDTQYF.

This clone was seen only a few times. Other DNA sequences in the sample encode the same CDR3. V usage is TRBV30 and J usage is TRBJ1-5; TRBD1 matches 11 bases. With 2 bases clipped from V and 7 bases from J, the junction kept 4 bases outside the gene matches. CDR3 length: 14 residues. Germline values: CDR1 GTSNPN, CDR2 SVGIG (reference sequence). CDR3 DNA sequence: TGTGCCTGGAGTAGGGACAGGGGGGTGCAGCCCCAGCATTTT. Translating it yields CAWSRDRGVQPQHF.

This clone has just one count. The V call is TRBV20-1, the J call TRBJ1-2; 9 nucleotides align to TRBD1. The germline V gene has CDR1 DFQATT and CDR2 SNEGSKA (reference sequence). The CDR3 contains 13 residues. Trimming at V came to 6 bases and at J to 6 bases, leaving 8 bases not matched to a gene. Here the CDR3 reads CSASGQGTHGYTF. CDR3 in DNA: TGCAGTGCCAGTGGACAGGGGACACATGGCTACACCTTC.

CDR3 sequence: CASSSYRVSDTDTQYF. The DNA of the CDR3 is TGTGCCAGCAGCTCCTACAGGGTATCGGATACAGATACGCAGTATTTT. The gene calls are TRBV5-4 and TRBJ2-3; weak D call: TRBD1 (6 bases). The CDR3 consists of 16 residues. V lost 3 bases, J lost 3 bases, and 17 bases lay in between. The germline V gene encodes CDR1 SGHNT and CDR2 YYREEE (reference sequence).

CDR3 region: CASIPMGGANTEAFF. The CDR3 DNA sequence: TGTGCCAGCATACCGATGGGGGGGGCGAACACTGAAGCTTTCTTT. The chain carries TRBV6-5 and TRBJ1-1; D is perhaps TRBD1 (6 bases). This CDR3 spans 15 amino acids. Looked up from germline, CDR1 is MNHEY and CDR2 is SVGAGI. Trimming removed 7 bases from V and 1 base from J, with 16 bases in between.

This rearrangement joins TRBV11-2 to TRBJ2-5; D is possibly TRBD1 (5 bases). The germline V and J ends were trimmed by 4 bases and 3 bases, with 15 bases remaining between them. This CDR3 has 15 residues. Germline V lookup: CDR1 SGHAT, CDR2 FQNNGV. CDR3 DNA: TGTGCCAGCAGCTCTCAGGGTAGTTTGGAAGAGACCCAGTACTTC. Protein sequence: CASSSQGSLEETQYF. Drawing the rest from reference TRBV11-2 and TRBJ2-5, the complete variable domain is EAGVAQSPRYKIIEKRQSVAFWCNPISGHATLYWYQQILGQGPKLLIQFQNNGVVDDSQLPKDRFSAERLKGVDSTLKIQPAKLEDSAVYLCASSSQGSLEETQYFGPGTRLLVL.

The chain recombines TRBV4-1 with TRBJ2-1; D possibly uses TRBD1 or TRBD2 (6 bases each). The CDR3 totals 17 residues. The ends were cut back, 4 bases at V and 0 bases at J, with 16 bases in the middle. Germline V gene lookup returns CDR1 MGHRA and CDR2 YSYEKL. In DNA form, the CDR3 reads TGCGCCAGCAGCCGGACAGTAGCGGCCGTCTCCTACAATGAGCAGTTCTTC. It encodes CASSRTVAAVSYNEQFF.

This chain uses TRBV12-1 with TRBJ1-4; the tabulated D call, TRBD1, remains unverified against the DNA. TRBV12-1 is designated a pseudogene. CDR3 length: 18 amino acids. CDR3 sequence reads: CASRLGQGVSATNEKLFF. Written as DNA, the CDR3 is TGTGCCAGCAGGCTCGGTCAAGGGGTATCCGCAACTAATGAAAAACTGTTTTTT.

This clone was observed a handful of times. The J gene is TRBJ1-5, the V gene TRBV19; D is unresolved. The CDR3 loop spans 13 amino acids. Per the germline V gene, CDR1 is LNHDA and CDR2 is SQIVND (reference sequence). V was shortened by 6 bases and J by 7 bases, with 13 bases between the two germline ends. As DNA, the CDR3 is TGTGCCAGTAGAACGGGCCCGAACCAGCCCCAGCATTTT. This sequence encodes CASRTGPNQPQHF.

This rearrangement joins TRBV7-9 to TRBJ1-2; TRBD1 agrees at 9 bases. The V gene end was trimmed by 4 bases and the J gene end by 6 bases; junction bases not matched to a gene: 6. The germline gives CDR1 SEHNR, CDR2 FQNEAQ (reference sequence). The CDR3 contains 14 residues. In DNA, the CDR3 is TGTGCCAGCAGCTCAACCGGACAGGGGAATGGCTACACCTTC. Its protein product is CASSSTGQGNGYTF.

The chain recombines TRBV6-5 with TRBJ1-6; weak D call: TRBD1 (5 bases). The germline CDR1 and CDR2 sequences are MNHEY and SVGAGI. The CDR3 length is 15 residues. V was shortened by 5 bases and J by 6 bases, with 14 bases between the two germline ends. The CDR3 nucleotides read TGTGCCAGCAGTACGGCGGGGCCTCCTAATTCACCCCTCCACTTT. It is translated as CASSTAGPPNSPLHF.